The text below deals with one TCR beta chain. This clone was seen at least ten times. Its antigen is still unknown. No base quality information exists; no much larger clone differs at one position. These data come from a study of beta chain features in type 1 diabetes (dated by TCRdb to the late 2010s). In terms of the full investigation: Patients and healthy donors did not differ in mean age, gender distribution, total cell number or subset yield. Naive and central memory subsets were obtained from all 28 donors, but regulatory and stem cell-like memory subsets were isolated from only 8 patients and roughly eight healthy donors. In the study, TCRB repertoires of sorted circulating CD4+ T cell subsets from recently diagnosed type 1 diabetes patients were compared with those of matched healthy donors. A total of under 140,000,000 sorted cells were examined across all samples, and the number of cells per subset was strongly correlated with RNA yield.

Overall study results and their limits: At VDJ recombination sites, patients with type 1 diabetes made fewer insertions and deleted more nucleotides, a pattern implying thymic rearrangement abnormalities. Shorter templates might have been favored by PCR, but patient and control samples were amplified and corrected together, so both groups would have been affected equally by any skew. A moderate but significant shortening of TCRB CDR3 length was observed in type 1 diabetes patients in all four CD4+ subsets. The naive, central memory and regulatory TCRB repertoires appeared to resemble one another more closely among patients than among healthy donors. Because cDNA was sequenced instead of genomic DNA, activated cells with high expression could be over-represented, although the groups did not differ in activation or CD3 levels. HLA sub-analyses involved small numbers of individuals, so any influence of HLA type on TCRB rearrangement remained unresolved.

From V the trimming removes 3 bases and from J it removes 4 bases, while the gene matches leave 7 bases of the junction unaccounted for. CDR3 length: 15 amino acids, cysteine to phenylalanine. Of the read, only the CDR3 DNA is kept; its 45 bases are in frame from base 1. For CDR1 and CDR2, the germline V gene (reference sequence) lists SGHNT and YYREEE. The entire amount of isolated RNA was reverse transcribed using the High Capacity cDNA Reverse Transcription Kit, so the sequenced TCRB transcripts were expressed ones. Deep immunoSEQ sequencing was performed on naive, central memory and regulatory T cell samples, with an average of around 3.4 million total reads per sample. Sorted cells were lysed in RLT buffer, and RNA was extracted using DNase-treated RNeasy Micro or Mini kits according to cell number. Each cell subset was processed separately to prevent cross-contamination, with patient and healthy donor samples processed together. The immunoSEQ multiplex PCR was used to amplify TCRB sequences from cDNA, yielding 87-bp fragments that span the CDR3 region. Sequencing of the amplicons was performed on the Illumina HiSeq platform. As for the authors' bioinformatics: PCR bias was corrected computationally using synthetic template baselines, and reads within Hamming distance 2 were collapsed, with unmergeable singletons discarded. Reads were aligned against IMGT so that V, D and J genes, CDR3 length and insertions or deletions at six rearrangement sites could be assigned. Within each subset, clonotype counts were normalized to the number of sorted cells before true diversity and Gini coefficients were calculated with the tcR R package. The overlap coefficient, calculated on TCRB nucleotide sequences, was used to quantify repertoire sharing. The table was pulled from immuneACCESS by TCRdb, which kept in-frame rearrangements only. Such tables lose some clones; where checked, under half of the loss comes from unresolved V genes, and the rest has no known cause. The D gene and trimming were derived from the DNA, and the V and J assignments and clone size from that table. In all, the sample holds about 140,000 clones, and about 7.1% of those were seen once. About 1.4% of the sample lies in the top ten.

From each donor, a single peripheral blood sample of around 0.12 L on average was drawn into heparinised tubes. A BD FACSAria II and a panel including CD45RO, CCR7, CD25, CD127, CD95 and CD27 were used to sort naive, central memory, regulatory and stem cell-like memory CD4+ T cells. Every sorted population had a purity above 98%. PBMCs were isolated immediately by Lymphoprep density gradient centrifugation and stained directly without culture. Samples were stained and sorted in pairs, with one healthy donor and one patient per experiment, so that batch effects were minimized. Recombination connected TRBV5-4 to TRBJ2-7; 10 bases in the junction line up with TRBD1. The clonotype comes from a woman younger than 45 in good health. The sequenced material came from central memory CD4+ T cells from blood. The encoded CDR3 is CASSSRDRGVYEQYF. Read as DNA, the sequence is TGTGCCAGCAGCTCCCGGGACAGGGGAGTATACGAGCAGTACTTC.